Shown below are 2 T cell receptor beta chains from a single sample sequenced in a study of OX40 agonist ivuxolimab in advanced cancers. Profiling relied on immunoSEQ multiplex PCR, and the TCRdb table lists in-frame clones only, not all of them. The sample comprises 74,000 or so clones, more than 75% of which are singletons, and around 2% rests with the top ten. The sample in question was CD4+ or CD8+ T cells sorted from blood, obtained in a trial of the OX40 agonist ivuxolimab. All receptors derive from an adult with an advanced solid tumor such as melanoma, head and neck, liver or kidney cancer.

Regarding this clone: One end of the junction is discordant with germline, which a read error may explain. This chain joins TRBV28 and TRBJ2-5; 11 bases fit TRBD1. Germline V gene data show CDR1 as MDHEN and CDR2 as SYDVKM. The CDR3 covers 16 residues. The CDR3 DNA reads TGTGCCAGCAGTTTAAGGGGGGACAGGGGGGAAGATACCCAGTACTTC. As protein: CASSLRGDRGEDTQYF.

This chain links TRBV7-2 with TRBJ2-2, with 8 bases identical to TRBD2. From germline, CDR1 is SGHTA and CDR2 FQGNSA. The ends lost 5 bases at V and 5 bases at J; junction bases unmatched: 10. The length of the CDR3 is 16 residues. This chain's CDR3 is CASSMSGSRGTGELFF. The DNA for the CDR3 is TGTGCCAGCAGCATGAGCGGGAGCAGAGGGACCGGGGAGCTGTTTTTT.